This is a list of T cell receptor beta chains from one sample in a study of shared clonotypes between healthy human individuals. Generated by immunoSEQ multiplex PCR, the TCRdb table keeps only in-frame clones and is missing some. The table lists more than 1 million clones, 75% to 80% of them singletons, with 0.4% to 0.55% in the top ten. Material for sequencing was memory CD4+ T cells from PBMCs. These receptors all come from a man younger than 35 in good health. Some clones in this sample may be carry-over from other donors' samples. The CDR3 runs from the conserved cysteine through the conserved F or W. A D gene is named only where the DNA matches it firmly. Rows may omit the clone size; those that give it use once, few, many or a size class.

TGTGCCAGCAGTTCAGCCCGACGGACACCCCAGCATTTT,CASSSARRTPQHF,TRBV27,-,-,TRBJ1-5
TGTGCCAGCAGCGTAGATCCTCAGGCGGGCGAGCAGTACTTC,CASSVDPQAGEQYF,TRBV9,-,-,TRBJ2-7
TGTGCCAGCAGCTTAGGGGGTAGCCTCACTGAAGCTTTCTTT,CASSLGGSLTEAFF,TRBV11-2,-,-,TRBJ1-1
TGTGCCAGCAGCCAAGTCGTATCCTATGGCTACACCTTC,CASSQVVSYGYTF,TRBV14,-,-,TRBJ1-2
TGCGCCAGCAGCCCGTTGACTAGCGGGAGCACAGATACGCAGTATTTT,CASSPLTSGSTDTQYF,TRBV5-1,TRBD2,-,TRBJ2-3
TGTGCCAGCAGTTCGGATAAGACCCAGTACTTC,CASSSDKTQYF,TRBV6-5,-,once,TRBJ2-5
TGTGCCGGCGGGACAGGGGGCTACGAGCAGTACTTC,CAGGTGGYEQYF,TRBV2,TRBD1,-,TRBJ2-7
TGCAGTGCTCCTGACAACTATGGCTACACCTTC,CSAPDNYGYTF,TRBV20-1,-,-,TRBJ1-2
TGTGCCAGCAGTGAGGTGTCGGTGCAAGAGACCCAGTACTTC,CASSEVSVQETQYF,TRBV6-1,-,-,TRBJ2-5
TGTGCCAGCCAGACACGGGCTAGGGAGCAGTACTTC,CASQTRAREQYF,TRBV28,-,-,TRBJ2-7
TGTGCCAGCAAATCCAGCGGCCACGAGCAGTACTTC,CASKSSGHEQYF,TRBV27,-,-,TRBJ2-7
TGTGCCGGGGGGGAGACAGATCACTACGAGCAGTACTTC,CAGGETDHYEQYF,TRBV30,TRBD2,few,TRBJ2-7
TGTGCCAGCAGCCAACTCCGCACCGGGGAGCTGTTTTTT,CASSQLRTGELFF,TRBV16,-,-,TRBJ2-2
TGTGCCAGCAGTGAAAACAGCGCCTTGGGGGAGCAGTACTTC,CASSENSALGEQYF,TRBV2,-,few,TRBJ2-7
TGTGCCAGCAGCCTCGTCGGACTCTACACAGATACGCAGTATTTT,CASSLVGLYTDTQYF,TRBV9,-,-,TRBJ2-3
TGCGCCAGCAGCCGGGGACAGACTACAGATACGCAGTATTTT,CASSRGQTTDTQYF,TRBV5-1,TRBD1,once,TRBJ2-3
TGTGCCAGCAGTTTACCGGGTTCGGGGACAGATACGCAGTATTTT,CASSLPGSGTDTQYF,TRBV28,-,-,TRBJ2-3
TGTGCCTGGAGTAAGGGGGGGGATGAGCAGTTCTTC,CAWSKGGDEQFF,TRBV30,-,-,TRBJ2-1
TGTGCCAGCAGCCAGTGGGGGGGCGCTAATGAAAAACTGTTTTTT,CASSQWGGANEKLFF,TRBV5-4,-,-,TRBJ1-4
TGCGCCAGCAGCAAGGGACAGGGACCCTACAATGAGCAGTTCTTC,CASSKGQGPYNEQFF,TRBV5-1,TRBD1,few,TRBJ2-1
TGTGCCAGCAGCTTAGGGGTGGCGGGAGTGGCAGATACGCAGTATTTT,CASSLGVAGVADTQYF,TRBV11-3,TRBD2,once,TRBJ2-3
TGTGCCAGCAGCCGGTATAGCGGGACCACGGGGGAGACCCAGTACTTC,CASSRYSGTTGETQYF,TRBV9,TRBD2,-,TRBJ2-5
TGTGCCAGCAGCCCTCCGGGACAGGGGTATCAGCCCCAGCATTTT,CASSPPGQGYQPQHF,TRBV28,TRBD1,few,TRBJ1-5
TGCGCCAGCAGCCATCGGTCCGGCACAGATACGCAGTATTTT,CASSHRSGTDTQYF,TRBV4-1,-,-,TRBJ2-3
TGCGCCAGCAGCCCTTACCCCGGCAGTGGGGGCGGCGGGGCCTACGAGCAGTACTTC,CASSPYPGSGGGGAYEQYF,TRBV5-1,-,-,TRBJ2-7
TGCGCCAGCAGCCAAGAGAGCGAGACCCAGTACTTC,CASSQESETQYF,TRBV4-1,-,few,TRBJ2-5
TGCGCCAGCAGCTTGAACCTAGCGGGAGACAAAGATACGCAGTATTTT,CASSLNLAGDKDTQYF,TRBV5-1,TRBD2,-,TRBJ2-3
TGCGCCAGCAGCTGGACACAGGGGACTGAAGCTTTCTTT,CASSWTQGTEAFF,TRBV5-1,TRBD1,once,TRBJ1-1
TGCGCCAGCAGCTTGGGGGCCCAGAGGGAAAAACTGTTTTTT,CASSLGAQREKLFF,TRBV5-1,-,-,TRBJ1-4
TGTGCCAGCAACTTCCAGGAGTCCCAGCCCCAGCATTTT,CASNFQESQPQHF,TRBV2,-,few,TRBJ1-5
TGCGCCAGCAGCCAAGGAGGGACTAGCGGCACCGGGGAGCTGTTTTTT,CASSQGGTSGTGELFF,TRBV4-3,TRBD2,-,TRBJ2-2
TGTGCCAGCACCGACCCGGGACAGGGTGGGGGCTACACCTTC,CASTDPGQGGGYTF,TRBV5-8,TRBD1,few,TRBJ1-2
TGCGCCAGCAGCCAGGGACAGTCCACCTACGAGCAGTACTTC,CASSQGQSTYEQYF,TRBV5-1,TRBD1,-,TRBJ2-7
TGTGCCAGCAGTGACTCGACTGGGAGGGGTGAGCAGTTCTTC,CASSDSTGRGEQFF,TRBV6-4,TRBD2,-,TRBJ2-1
TGTGCCTGGAGCCTCTATGATGAGCAGTTCTTC,CAWSLYDEQFF,TRBV30,-,-,TRBJ2-1
TGTGCCAGCAGTGACTATGCAGGGGCTTCCTATGGCTACACCTTC,CASSDYAGASYGYTF,TRBV6-4,-,few,TRBJ1-2
TGTGCCAGCAGTTTATTTAGGTCAGGGGGAGAGCGGACTGAAGCTTTCTTT,CASSLFRSGGERTEAFF,TRBV27,TRBD1,-,TRBJ1-1
TGTGCCAGCAGCTTACCCTATCGACTAGCGGGAGTTAAGAATGAGCAGTTCTTC,CASSLPYRLAGVKNEQFF,TRBV7-9,TRBD2,once,TRBJ2-1
TGCGCCAGCAGCCAAGCAAGTTCCACGAACACCGGGGAGCTGTTTTTT,CASSQASSTNTGELFF,TRBV5-1,-,-,TRBJ2-2
TGTGCCAGCAGCGTAGGATTAGCGGGAGTTACTGAGACCCAGTACTTC,CASSVGLAGVTETQYF,TRBV9,TRBD2,-,TRBJ2-5
TGTGCCAGCAGTCAACAGGGACAGGGTATTTATAAACTGTTTTTT,CASSQQGQGIYKLFF,TRBV6-5,TRBD1,-,TRBJ1-4
TGCGCCAGCAGCCTAATGTCGGTTATGAACACTGAAGCTTTCTTT,CASSLMSVMNTEAFF,TRBV5-1,-,-,TRBJ1-1
TGTGCCAGCAGCAGGGACACAGATACGCAGTATTTT,CASSRDTDTQYF,TRBV5-4,-,-,TRBJ2-3
TGTGCCAGCGGGGGGGCCGGACTAGCGGGAACCCTTGTCATTCAGTACTTC,CASGGAGLAGTLVIQYF,TRBV2,TRBD2,-,TRBJ2-4
TGTGCCAGCAGCTTGGCCCATCTAGCGGGTGAGCAGTTCTTC,CASSLAHLAGEQFF,TRBV5-4,TRBD2,few,TRBJ2-1
TGTGCCAGCAGCTTATCACTAGCGGGAAGTGGCGGCGAGCAGTACTTC,CASSLSLAGSGGEQYF,TRBV7-2,TRBD2,-,TRBJ2-7
TGTGCCAGCAGTGACCAGGGAGGGGACGATACGCAGTATTTT,CASSDQGGDDTQYF,TRBV2,TRBD2,-,TRBJ2-3
TGTGCCAGCAGGAGACAGGGCGGCACTGAAGCTTTCTTT,CASRRQGGTEAFF,TRBV28,TRBD1,once,TRBJ1-1
TGTGCCATCAGTCTGGGACTAGCGGGAGACGAGCAGTACTTC,CAISLGLAGDEQYF,TRBV10-3,TRBD2,many,TRBJ2-7
TGTGCCAGCAGCTTAACCAGGGGGCCGAATGAGCAGTTCTTC,CASSLTRGPNEQFF,TRBV7-3,TRBD1,-,TRBJ2-1
TGTGCCAGCAGTTTTGGCGGGGAGCAGTACTTC,CASSFGGEQYF,TRBV6-5,-,many,TRBJ2-7
TGTGCCAGCAGCTTGTCGGCGAGCGGCAGCTCCTACAATGAGCAGTTCTTC,CASSLSASGSSYNEQFF,TRBV5-4,-,-,TRBJ2-1
TGTGCCAGCAGCTTAGTTGGCCAGGGCGGAGAGACCCAGTACTTC,CASSLVGQGGETQYF,TRBV7-2,-,-,TRBJ2-5